This T cell receptor (beta chain) was obtained from a study of T cell responses to AZD1222 COVID-19 vaccine. As regards this clone: Its antigen is unidentified.

Using immunoSEQ multiplex PCR, the repertoire was profiled, and TCRdb retains in-frame clones only, with some absent. The data contain under 150,000 clones, about 87% of them singletons. V was trimmed by 1 base and J by 4 bases, leaving 18 bases between them. Germline CDR1 reads SGHTA; CDR2 reads FQGNSA. This CDR3 spans 17 amino acids. Notes on the study in general: Breadth and depth of Spike-specific TCRs rose after two AZD1222 doses. Unmutated variant regions are reportedly the target of nearly half of TCRs that are spike-specific. Clonal diversity may have been underestimated, and the donors were mostly white British, with more females than males.

The receptor was isolated from an adult who received the AZD1222 COVID-19 vaccine. This rearrangement joins TRBV7-2 to TRBJ2-3, with D possibly being TRBD1 or TRBD2 (5 bases each). The specimen comprised peripheral blood, sampled 28 days after the second AZD1222 dose. The CDR3 nucleotides read TGTGCCAGCAGCTTAGGGAGCGGCAGGGTCGGTGCAGATACGCAGTATTTT. Its protein is CASSLGSGRVGADTQYF.